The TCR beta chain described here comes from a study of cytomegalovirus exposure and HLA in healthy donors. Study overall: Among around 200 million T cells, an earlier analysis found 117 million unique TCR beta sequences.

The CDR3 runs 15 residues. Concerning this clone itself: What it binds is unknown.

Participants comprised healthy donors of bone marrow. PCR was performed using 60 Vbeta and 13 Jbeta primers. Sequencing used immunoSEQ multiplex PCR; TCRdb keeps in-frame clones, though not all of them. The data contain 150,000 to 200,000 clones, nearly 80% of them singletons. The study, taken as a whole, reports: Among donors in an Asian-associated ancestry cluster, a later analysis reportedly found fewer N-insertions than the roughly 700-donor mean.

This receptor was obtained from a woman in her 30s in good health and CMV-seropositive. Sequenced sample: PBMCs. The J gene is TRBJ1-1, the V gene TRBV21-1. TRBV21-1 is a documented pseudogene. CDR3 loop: CASSKSVEGATEAFF. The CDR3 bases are TGTGCCAGCAGCAAAAGCGTTGAGGGAGCCACTGAAGCTTTCTTT.